Sequencing of this T cell receptor (beta chain) was carried out in a study of T-cell reconstitution after alpha-beta-depleted transplantation in children. Points from the study as a whole: T-cell numbers and diversity, one year after transplant, stemmed largely from T cells that were newly produced. Reportedly, alpha-beta T cells present about two months post-transplant originated from several hundred expanded clones of graft origin. Recipient T cells and thymic progenitors that survived were the source of the high TCRbeta diversity seen at day 60 in some patients.

The V and J ends lost 10 bases and 6 bases respectively, with 18 bases between them. The germline CDR1 and CDR2 sequences are MNHNS and SASEGT. The CDR3 runs to 13 residues. To note about this clonotype: Its specificity is unknown.

Unique molecular identifiers featured in how the TCRbeta library was prepared. TCRdb fed the PCR reads into MiXCR, producing one record per CDR3 protein. The sample shows tens of thousands of distinct CDR3 sequences, around 9% of them seen only once. The rearrangement joins TRBV6-1 to TRBJ1-2; D may be TRBD1 (5 bases). The specimen comprised PBMCs, mostly from graft donor cells, sampled 60 days after TCRalphabeta/CD19-depleted stem cell transplant. This receptor was obtained from a male patient between 2 and 10 years old who had a stem cell transplant for chronic granulomatous disease, so the T cells may come from the graft donor. CDR3: CATMEPGSDGYTF. The CDR3 DNA reads TGTGCCACCATGGAACCAGGGTCGGATGGCTACACCTTC.